These T cell receptor beta chains were read from a single sample in a study of shared clonotypes between healthy human individuals. Generated by immunoSEQ multiplex PCR, the TCRdb table keeps only in-frame clones and is missing some. This repertoire shows just over 2,000,000 clones, roughly 94% found once; its top ten account for approximately 1.2%. The specimen sequenced was naive CD8+ T cells sorted from blood. The receptors come from a man between 18 and 35 years old in good health. Each CDR3 is given with its conserved first and last residue. The order of the fields is J gene, V gene, clone size, D gene, CDR3 protein, CDR3 DNA. The D gene is left open where the match is weak. Part of the rows lack a size; the others show once, few, many or a class for expanded clones.

J: TRBJ1-2
V: TRBV29-1
size: once
D: TRBD1
CDR3: CSTSPGQKTNYGYTF
DNA: TGCAGCACCTCCCCGGGACAGAAAACAAACTATGGCTACACCTTC

J: TRBJ2-5
V: TRBV2
size: NA
D: NA
CDR3: CASSEPASSQETQYF
DNA: TGTGCCAGCAGTGAACCGGCTAGCAGCCAAGAGACCCAGTACTTC

J: TRBJ2-5
V: TRBV6-5
size: NA
D: NA
CDR3: CAGGGPQETQYF
DNA: TGTGCCGGGGGCGGTCCCCAAGAGACCCAGTACTTC

J: TRBJ1-1
V: TRBV28
size: NA
D: NA
CDR3: CATRVPGNMNTEAFF
DNA: TGTGCCACACGCGTCCCGGGGAACATGAACACTGAAGCTTTCTTT

J: TRBJ2-1
V: TRBV5-3
size: NA
D: TRBD2
CDR3: CARSLITVAGLLCNEQFF
DNA: TGTGCCAGAAGCTTGATAACGGTAGCGGGACTTCTTTGCAATGAGCAGTTCTTC

J: TRBJ2-3
V: TRBV10-3
size: NA
D: NA
CDR3: CAISVTWAGEADTQYF
DNA: TGTGCCATCAGTGTGACTTGGGCAGGGGAGGCAGATACGCAGTATTTT

J: TRBJ1-2
V: TRBV7-8
size: NA
D: NA
CDR3: CASSLIPGRYYGYTF
DNA: TGTGCCAGCAGCCTAATCCCCGGGAGATACTATGGCTACACCTTC

J: TRBJ2-2
V: TRBV4-1
size: NA
D: NA
CDR3: CASSQVAPGELFF
DNA: TGCGCCAGCAGCCAAGTAGCCCCCGGGGAGCTGTTTTTT

J: TRBJ2-5
V: TRBV2
size: NA
D: NA
CDR3: CASRGPGTDSGQYF
DNA: TGTGCCAGCAGGGGCCCCGGGACCGACAGTGGCCAGTACTTC

J: TRBJ1-1
V: TRBV27
size: NA
D: NA
CDR3: CASSPTDAMNTEAFF
DNA: TGTGCCAGCAGTCCGACGGACGCCATGAACACTGAAGCTTTCTTT

J: TRBJ1-2
V: TRBV19
size: NA
D: TRBD1
CDR3: CASSTRGTGDGYTF
DNA: TGTGCCAGTAGTACTCGGGGGACAGGGGACGGCTACACCTTC

J: TRBJ2-7
V: TRBV5-6
size: NA
D: NA
CDR3: CASSSLGSGEQYF
DNA: TGTGCCAGCAGCTCCCTCGGGAGCGGCGAGCAGTACTTC

J: TRBJ2-1
V: TRBV4-2
size: NA
D: TRBD2
CDR3: CASTSGAYNEQFF
DNA: TGTGCCAGCACCAGCGGGGCGTACAATGAGCAGTTCTTC

J: TRBJ1-2
V: TRBV10-2
size: NA
D: NA
CDR3: CASSELGPVDGYTF
DNA: TGCGCCAGCAGTGAGTTGGGGCCGGTGGATGGCTACACCTTC

J: TRBJ2-3
V: TRBV2
size: NA
D: TRBD1
CDR3: CASSERGRGPGTQYF
DNA: TGTGCCAGCAGTGAAAGGGGAAGGGGGCCAGGTACGCAGTATTTT

J: TRBJ2-5
V: TRBV6-5
size: NA
D: NA
CDR3: CASSLALQETQYF
DNA: TGTGCCAGCAGTCTAGCGCTACAAGAGACCCAGTACTTC

J: TRBJ1-2
V: TRBV5-1
size: NA
D: TRBD1
CDR3: CASSLAGQVYGYTF
DNA: TGCGCCAGCAGCTTGGCTGGACAGGTATACGGCTACACCTTC

J: TRBJ1-5
V: TRBV10-2
size: NA
D: NA
CDR3: CASSDGGTGNQPQHF
DNA: TGCGCCAGCAGTGACGGGGGGACTGGCAATCAGCCCCAGCATTTT

J: TRBJ2-3
V: TRBV27
size: NA
D: TRBD2
CDR3: CASSLGAREGSDTQYF
DNA: TGTGCCAGCAGTTTAGGTGCGCGGGAGGGATCAGATACGCAGTATTTT

J: TRBJ2-3
V: TRBV28
size: NA
D: NA
CDR3: CASRLTGRTDTQYF
DNA: TGTGCCAGCAGATTGACAGGCCGCACAGATACGCAGTATTTT

J: TRBJ2-6
V: TRBV7-9
size: NA
D: TRBD1
CDR3: CASSLTGVGANVLTF
DNA: TGTGCCAGCAGCTTGACAGGGGTAGGGGCCAACGTCCTGACTTTC

J: TRBJ1-2
V: TRBV6-6
size: NA
D: NA
CDR3: CASSSNYGYTF
DNA: TGTGCCAGCAGCTCAAACTATGGCTACACCTTC

J: TRBJ2-7
V: TRBV10-2
size: NA
D: NA
CDR3: CASSEVSYEQYF
DNA: TGCGCCAGCAGTGAAGTCTCCTACGAGCAGTACTTC

J: TRBJ2-2
V: TRBV5-1
size: NA
D: TRBD2
CDR3: CASSLVASGANTGELFF
DNA: TGCGCCAGCAGCTTGGTTGCTAGCGGGGCGAACACCGGGGAGCTGTTTTTT

J: TRBJ2-7
V: TRBV27
size: NA
D: NA
CDR3: CASSLVKGPYEQYF
DNA: TGTGCCAGCAGTTTAGTTAAGGGACCCTACGAGCAGTACTTC

J: TRBJ2-5
V: TRBV6-5
size: NA
D: NA
CDR3: CASSWAGAQETQYF
DNA: TGTGCCAGCAGTTGGGCAGGGGCCCAAGAGACCCAGTACTTC

J: TRBJ1-5
V: TRBV27
size: NA
D: NA
CDR3: CASSTVGMSNQPQHF
DNA: TGTGCCAGCTCGACAGTAGGGATGAGCAATCAGCCCCAGCATTTT

J: TRBJ2-5
V: TRBV2
size: NA
D: NA
CDR3: CASIIRASRETQYF
DNA: TGTGCCAGCATCATTAGGGCCTCTCGGGAGACCCAGTACTTC

J: TRBJ2-7
V: TRBV15
size: NA
D: TRBD2
CDR3: CATSRDGGLAYEQYF
DNA: TGTGCCACCAGCAGAGATGGGGGACTAGCCTACGAGCAGTACTTC